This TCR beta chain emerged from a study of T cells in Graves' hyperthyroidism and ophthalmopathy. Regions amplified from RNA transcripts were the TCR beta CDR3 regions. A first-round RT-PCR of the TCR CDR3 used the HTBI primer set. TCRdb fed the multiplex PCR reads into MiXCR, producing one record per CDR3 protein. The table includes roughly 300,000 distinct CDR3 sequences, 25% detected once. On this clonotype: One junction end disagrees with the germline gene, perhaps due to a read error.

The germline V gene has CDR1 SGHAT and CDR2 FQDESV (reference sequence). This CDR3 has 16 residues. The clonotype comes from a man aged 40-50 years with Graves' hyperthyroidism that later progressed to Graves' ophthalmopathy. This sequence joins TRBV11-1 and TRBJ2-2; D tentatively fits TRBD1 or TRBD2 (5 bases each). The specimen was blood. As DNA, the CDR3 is TGTGCCAGCAGCTTAGACGCTGGACAAAACACCGGGGAGCTGGTTTTT. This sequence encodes CASSLDAGQNTGELVF.